Below, 30 T cell receptor beta chains from the same sample are listed, as sequenced in a study of blood T cells in healthy people across ages. Primed by a sample-barcoded 5' primer and a J-beta primer mix, a second PCR proceeded for about 6 to 12 cycles. TCRdb reprocessed the 5' RACE reads with MiXCR, giving one entry per CDR3 protein. The sample records some 1.7 million distinct CDR3 sequences, 28% being singletons. Sequenced: blood. These receptors were obtained from a woman aged 30 to 39 in good health.

This clonotype was observed a handful of times. The V gene is TRBV10-2, the J gene TRBJ2-6; a weak D match, TRBD2 (6 bases). V was clipped by 0 bases and J by 1 base, with 7 bases between them. The germline gives CDR1 WSHSY, CDR2 SAAADI. This CDR3 comprises 16 residues. The CDR3 reads CASSESRGSGANVLTF. CDR3 DNA sequence: TGCGCCAGCAGTGAGTCTCGGGGGTCTGGGGCCAACGTCCTGACTTTC.

Worth noting for this clonotype: This may arise from a read error, as a much more abundant clone is one base away. The chain has TRBV7-2 and TRBJ2-5; TRBD1 agrees at 10 bases. The DNA end favors TRBJ2-7, so the J call may be wrong. CDR1 and CDR2 (germline): SGHTA, FQGNSA. The CDR3 totals 15 residues. This CDR3 reads CTSSQRTGGYYEQYF. In DNA form, the CDR3 reads TGTACCAGCAGCCAACGGACAGGGGGGTACTACGAGCAGTACTTC.

The CDR3 spells CASSLARGRWVGGYTF. The CDR3 coding sequence is TGTGCCAGCAGCTTAGCCAGGGGGCGCTGGGTCGGTGGCTACACCTTC. The chain combines TRBV11-3 with TRBJ1-2, with 8 bases matching TRBD1. From germline, CDR1 is SGHNT and CDR2 YENEEA. This CDR3 contains 16 residues. The V and J ends lost 1 base and 7 bases, in that order; junction bases with no gene match: 11.

The chain uses TRBV5-1 and TRBJ1-2; TRBD1 aligns across 8 bases. CDR1 and CDR2 (germline): SGHRS, YFSETQ. Trimming at V came to 6 bases and at J to 6 bases, leaving 7 bases not matched to a gene. The CDR3 extends over 13 amino acids. In DNA, the CDR3 is TGCGCCAGCACCATCAGGGGGCAGGATGGCTACACCTTC. As protein: CASTIRGQDGYTF.

This chain connects TRBV28 to TRBJ1-6; D gene ambiguous. V shed 8 bases and J shed 8 bases, with 10 bases lying between them. The CDR3 has 12 residues. Germline V gives CDR1 MDHEN, CDR2 SYDVKM. The CDR3 sequence: CASAEAHSPLHF. The CDR3 nucleotides read TGTGCCAGCGCCGAGGCCCATTCACCCCTCCACTTT.

The chain joins TRBV9 to TRBJ2-5, with unresolved D. This CDR3 region has 14 residues. Trimming took off 0 bases at V and 4 bases at J, with 10 bases between the two ends. From germline, CDR1 is SGDLS and CDR2 YYNGEE. CDR3 nucleotide sequence: TGTGCCAGCAGCGTAGGTTCGGGTTCAGAGACCCAGTACTTC. As protein: CASSVGSGSETQYF.

Only a few counts were recorded for this clonotype. This chain links TRBV18 with TRBJ2-6, with a weak D call TRBD1 (6 bases). This CDR3 has 14 amino acids. Trimming pared 5 bases from V and 4 bases from J, leaving 9 bases between. The germline V gene has CDR1 KGHSH and CDR2 LQKENI. In DNA form, the CDR3 reads TGTGCCAGCTCAGCAGGGGCCGGGGCCAACGTCCTGACTTTC. It yields the protein CASSAGAGANVLTF.

This clonotype has ten or more counts. The J gene is TRBJ2-5, the V gene TRBV15; TRBD1 aligns across 10 bases. J lost 1 base, V lost 6 bases, and 5 bases had no gene match. Per the germline V gene, CDR1 is LNHNV and CDR2 is YYDKDF (reference sequence). The CDR3 has 15 residues. The CDR3 nucleotides are TGTGCCACCAGTTCCGGGACAGGGGTCCAAGAGACCCAGTACTTC. As protein: CATSSGTGVQETQYF.

This chain connects TRBV12-5 to TRBJ2-7; 7 bases map to TRBD1. Germline V gene sequence: CDR1 LGHNT, CDR2 FRNRAP. This CDR3 spans 15 amino acids. The junction had 4 bases not matched to a gene; V was cut back by 0 bases and J by 2 bases. CDR3 amino acids: CASGLVLQGPYEQYF. CDR3 in DNA: TGTGCTAGTGGTTTGGTATTACAGGGGCCCTACGAGCAGTACTTC.

This clonotype was picked up one time. A much more abundant neighbour one base away suggests this may be a read error. The chain employs TRBV9 and TRBJ2-1, with 9 bases matching TRBD1. The V gene's germline CDR1 is SGDLS and CDR2 YYNGEE. CDR3 size: 16 residues. The CDR3 loop reads CASSLPRDREDNGQFF. The CDR3 region has the DNA TGTGCCAGCAGTCTCCCCCGGGACAGGGAGGACAATGGGCAGTTCTTC.

This clonotype was picked up a small number of times. The chain carries TRBV11-2 and TRBJ2-3; 9 bases fit TRBD1. CDR1 and CDR2 (germline): SGHAT, FQNNGV. This CDR3 has 16 residues. Trimming took 4 bases from V and 0 from J; bases not matched to a gene: 5. CDR3 bases: TGTGCCAGCAGCTCCGGGACAGGGTATAGCACAGATACGCAGTATTTT. Translated, it gives CASSSGTGYSTDTQYF.

The rearrangement links TRBV20-1 to TRBJ1-2, with 7 bases that match TRBD1. Germline V lookup: CDR1 DFQATT, CDR2 SNEGSKA (reference sequence). The CDR3 covers 11 residues. The CDR3 DNA is TGCAGCGGCAGGGGGAACTATGGCTACACCTTC. Translated, it gives CSGRGNYGYTF.

This clonotype appeared many times. The rearrangement links TRBV7-7 to TRBJ2-5, with TRBD1 as a possible D gene (6 bases). Germline loops: CDR1 SSHAT, CDR2 FNYEAQ (reference sequence). Trimming shortened V by 1 base and J by 5 bases, and 14 bases separated the two germline ends. The CDR3 runs 15 residues. The DNA for the CDR3 is TGTGCCAGCAGCTTAGGTCAGGGGAGAGGGGAGACCCAGTACTTC. This translates into CASSLGQGRGETQYF.

This clonotype was seen ten or more times. The V gene is TRBV29-1, the J gene TRBJ1-2; 7 nucleotides match TRBD1. Germline values: CDR1 SQVTM, CDR2 ANQGSEA. V lost 6 bases to trimming and J lost 3 bases; unmatched junction nucleotides: 10. The CDR3 is 14 amino acids. The CDR3 loop is CSVDPIGGDYGYTF. CDR3 coding DNA: TGCAGCGTGGACCCTATAGGGGGCGACTATGGCTACACCTTC.

The chain joins TRBV18 to TRBJ2-5; 7 nucleotides match TRBD1. CDR3 length equals 14 residues. CDR1 is KGHSH, CDR2 LQKENI, per germline. With V trimmed by 7 bases and J by 5 bases, 10 bases remained unmatched. The CDR3 DNA reads TGTGCCAGCTGCGTCTCACAGGGGAGCGAGACCCAGTACTTC. It yields the protein CASCVSQGSETQYF.

The chain joins TRBV19 to TRBJ1-2; unclear D gene. Trimming took 3 bases from V and 2 from J, leaving 7 bases between them. This CDR3 has 13 amino acids. Per germline, CDR1 LNHDA and CDR2 SQIVND (reference sequence). The CDR3 DNA reads as TGTGCCAGTAGTATCCCGGGAAACTATGGCTACACCTTC. Its protein is CASSIPGNYGYTF.

This clonotype occurred a few times. The gene calls are TRBV27 and TRBJ2-5; 8 positions match TRBD2. This CDR3 comprises 13 residues. The J segment lost 9 bases and the V segment lost 3 bases, leaving 6 bases of the junction unmatched. Germline CDR1 reads MNHEY; CDR2 reads SMNVEV (reference sequence). The CDR3 sequence: CASSFRGGKAQYF. The CDR3 DNA reads TGTGCCAGCAGTTTCCGGGGGGGTAAGGCCCAGTACTTC.

This rearrangement joins TRBV11-2 to TRBJ2-3; the match to TRBD2 covers 7 bases. The germline CDR1 and CDR2 sequences are SGHAT and FQNNGV. V gave up 7 bases and J gave up 4 bases; unmatched junction bases: 5. The CDR3 loop spans 13 amino acids. CDR3 DNA: TGTGCCAGCACCGGGAGGTATCCAGATACGCAGTATTTT. Amino acid sequence: CASTGRYPDTQYF. The complete variable domain, with remaining parts taken from reference TRBV11-2 and TRBJ2-3, reads EAGVAQSPRYKIIEKRQSVAFWCNPISGHATLYWYQQILGQGPKLLIQFQNNGVVDDSQLPKDRFSAERLKGVDSTLKIQPAKLEDSAVYLCASTGRYPDTQYFGPGTRLTVL.

This clonotype was picked up many times. The chain carries TRBV7-3 and TRBJ2-1; the match to TRBD2 covers 10 bases. This CDR3 is built from 15 residues. Trimming at V came to 5 bases and at J to 7 bases, leaving 8 bases not matched to a gene. Germline V gene sequence: CDR1 SGHTA, CDR2 FQGTGA. CDR3 residues: CASSTGQGLANEQFF. CDR3 DNA sequence: TGTGCCAGCAGCACCGGCCAGGGACTAGCGAATGAGCAGTTCTTC.

The V call is TRBV6-6, the J call TRBJ1-5; D unclear. The CDR3 runs to 13 residues. Germline CDR1 and CDR2: MNHNY and SVGAGI (reference sequence). The V end lost 7 bases, the J end lost 7 bases, and 14 bases lay between the germline ends. As DNA, the CDR3 is TGTGCCAGCACCGAAAGAACGGGCCAGCCCCAGCATTTT. Its translation is CASTERTGQPQHF.

Turning to this clonotype: The junction does not match germline at one end; this may be a read error. This chain uses TRBV12-3 or TRBV12-4 with TRBJ2-5; D is unclear. The CDR3 loop spans 14 amino acids. CDR3: CASSYSRFQEAQYF. In DNA form, the CDR3 reads TGTGCCAGCAGTTATTCCCGGTTTCAAGAGGCCCAGTACTTC.

CDR3 coding DNA: TGCAGTGCTTATTCTAGCGCTAGCTCCTACGAGCAGTACTTC. Its translation is CSAYSSASSYEQYF. This rearrangement joins TRBV20-1 to TRBJ2-7; D is perhaps TRBD2 (6 bases). Trimming stripped 5 bases from V and 0 bases from J, with 14 bases between. CDR1 and CDR2 (germline): DFQATT, SNEGSKA (reference sequence). This CDR3 contains 14 residues.

The V and J genes are TRBV12-3 or TRBV12-4 and TRBJ2-5; a possible D gene is TRBD2 (6 bases). The CDR3 is made up of 17 amino acids. Trimming pared 6 bases from V and 1 base from J, leaving 21 bases between. This CDR3 is CASSRAGRRLTQETQYF. The CDR3 bases are TGTGCCAGCAGCCGCGCCGGGAGAAGACTCACCCAAGAGACCCAGTACTTC.

This clonotype was recorded a few times. V and J are TRBV12-3 or TRBV12-4 and TRBJ2-6, with a tentative D call TRBD2 (6 bases). This CDR3 spans 18 amino acids. Trimming cost V 9 bases and J 3 bases, with 24 bases left between them. CDR3 protein: CASLNRGLGLIGANVLTF. In DNA, the CDR3 is TGTGCCAGTTTAAATAGGGGACTTGGGCTAATTGGGGCCAACGTCCTGACTTTC.

The chain couples TRBV30 to TRBJ2-1; no clear D gene. The CDR3 is 14 residues long. Trimming shortened V by 2 bases and J by 8 bases, and 16 bases separated the two germline ends. Germline-derived CDR1 and CDR2 are GTSNPN and SVGIG (reference sequence). CDR3: CAWSQGLDGDEQFF. CDR3 sequence (DNA): TGTGCCTGGAGTCAAGGGTTGGATGGTGATGAGCAGTTCTTC.

The CDR3 nucleotides read TGTGCCACCAGCAGAGAACCATTTGGGGCCAGCAACAATGAGCAGTTCTTC. It encodes CATSREPFGASNNEQFF. The chain is built from TRBV15 and TRBJ2-1; TRBD1 is a possible D gene (5 bases). V lost 0 bases and J 5 bases, leaving 17 bases between the germline ends. The CDR3 is 17 residues long. In germline, CDR1 is LNHNV, CDR2 YYDKDF (reference sequence). Filled out from reference TRBV15 and TRBJ2-1, the complete variable domain reads DAMVIQNPRYQVTQFGKPVTLSCSQTLNHNVMYWYQQKSSQAPKLLFHYYDKDFNNEADTPDNFQSRRPNTSFCFLDIRSPGLGDTAMYLCATSREPFGASNNEQFFGPGTRLTVL.

This sequence joins TRBV10-3 and TRBJ1-4, with TRBD1 matching over 7 bases. Germline CDR1 reads ENHRY; CDR2 reads SYGVKD. V shed 0 bases and J 6 bases; nucleotides not matched to a gene: 4. The CDR3 totals 15 residues. This chain's CDR3 is CAISESGQWDEKLFF. In DNA form, the CDR3 reads TGTGCCATCAGTGAGTCGGGACAGTGGGATGAAAAACTGTTTTTT.

This clonotype was seen a handful of times. This chain uses TRBV3-1 with TRBJ1-2; D call uncertain. V was cut by 6 bases and J by 0 bases, with 20 bases left in between. This CDR3 region has 17 residues. The germline V gene encodes CDR1 LGHDT and CDR2 YNNKEL (reference sequence). CDR3 bases: TGTGCCAGCAGGATGTCCTACCAGCGGCCTACTAACTATGGCTACACCTTC. Translating it yields CASRMSYQRPTNYGYTF. Filled out from reference TRBV3-1 and TRBJ1-2, the complete variable domain reads DTAVSQTPKYLVTQMGNDKSIKCEQNLGHDTMYWYKQDSKKFLKIMFSYNNKELIINETVPNRFSPKSPDKAHLNLHINSLELGDSAVYFCASRMSYQRPTNYGYTFGSGTRLTVV.

This clonotype turned up a few times. The J gene is TRBJ2-3, the V gene TRBV27; 8 bases are shared with TRBD1. Germline CDR1 and CDR2: MNHEY and SMNVEV (reference sequence). V shed 3 bases and J 6 bases; nucleotides not matched to a gene: 8. The CDR3 covers 15 residues. DNA of the CDR3: TGTGCCAGCAGTTTTTGGGGCAGGGGGCTTGATACGCAGTATTTT. Translation: CASSFWGRGLDTQYF.

This clonotype was recorded many times. The chain recombines TRBV4-1 with TRBJ2-3, with unresolved D. CDR3 length equals 14 residues. V gave up 1 base and J gave up 0 bases, with 5 bases separating them. Germline CDR1 reads MGHRA; CDR2 reads YSYEKL. This CDR3 is CASSQAYSTDTQYF. CDR3 nucleotides: TGCGCCAGCAGCCAAGCCTACAGCACAGATACGCAGTATTTT.